This T cell receptor (beta chain) was recorded in a study of T-cell memory formation after mild COVID-19. Overall study context: TCR clusters were largely donor specific.

Study-level points and caveats: Contracting clones from day 15 to 85 had balanced CD4/CD8; later expanders favoured CD4+. Cross-reactive memory seemingly joined, as some responding clones were found in pre-infection memory.

The V gene lost 1 base and the J gene lost 3 bases, with 12 bases spanning the gap. CDR3 size: 15 residues. Germline CDR1 SGHAT, CDR2 FQNNGV. TCRdb ran MiXCR on the 5' RACE reads and lists one entry per CDR3 protein. The sample includes roughly 190,000 distinct CDR3 sequences, 15% to 20% of them seen just once. Points on this clonotype: The target antigen is unknown.

The source is an adult woman who had mild COVID-19 (a few samples of this study predate the infection). Cell type and time point are not known. The chain recombines TRBV11-2 with TRBJ1-2; D might be TRBD1 (6 bases). Specimen: PBMCs or a T cell subset sorted from them (not recorded which). The CDR3 region is CASSLAPNRDYGYTF. For the CDR3, the DNA is TGTGCCAGCAGCTTAGCCCCGAACAGGGACTATGGCTACACCTTC. The full variable domain, completed using reference TRBV11-2 and TRBJ1-2, is EAGVAQSPRYKIIEKRQSVAFWCNPISGHATLYWYQQILGQGPKLLIQFQNNGVVDDSQLPKDRFSAERLKGVDSTLKIQPAKLEDSAVYLCASSLAPNRDYGYTFGSGTRLTVV.